The 2 T cell receptor beta chains given below trace back to one sample, sequenced in a study of cytomegalovirus exposure and HLA in healthy donors. It was with 60 Vbeta and 13 Jbeta primers that the PCR ran. Sequenced by immunoSEQ multiplex PCR; TCRdb stores in-frame clones only, minus some. The data show over 140,000 clones, around 80% seen once. The source material was PBMCs. Receptors originate from a man aged 25-40 years in good health and CMV-seropositive.

The chain couples TRBV5-4 to TRBJ1-1, with a possible D match to TRBD1 (6 bases). The germline V gene encodes CDR1 SGHNT and CDR2 YYREEE (reference sequence). V lost 4 bases and J 2 bases, leaving 12 bases between the germline ends. This CDR3 has 14 residues. CDR3 sequence (DNA): TGTGCCAGCAGCCCGAAAGGGGGAAACACTGAAGCTTTCTTT. Translating gives CASSPKGGNTEAFF.

CDR3: CASSLDGFSGNTIYF. The CDR3 DNA reads as TGTGCCAGCAGCTTGGACGGTTTCTCTGGAAACACCATATATTTT. This chain connects TRBV5-4 to TRBJ1-3, with D uncertain. V was cut by 0 bases and J by 0 bases, with 7 bases left in between. CDR3 length: 15 amino acids. Per the germline V gene, CDR1 is SGHNT and CDR2 is YYREEE (reference sequence).